The 23 T cell receptor beta chains given below trace back to one sample, sequenced in a study of T cell repertoires in cytomegalovirus infection. Via MiXCR, TCRdb re-called the reads, giving one row per CDR3 protein. The table shows almost 550,000 distinct CDR3 sequences, with approximately 15% occurring only once. The sample taken for sequencing was CD8+ T cells from PBMCs. These receptors were collected from a human donor in good health (CMV status not recorded). Some clones in this sample may be carry-over from other donors' samples.

In its sample, this clonotype was seen many times. This chain joins TRBV6-1 and TRBJ1-3; D is unclear. V lost 1 base to trimming and J lost 0 bases, with 4 bases between them. The CDR3 runs to 14 residues. Germline CDR1 MNHNS, CDR2 SASEGT. Here the CDR3 reads CASSEGVSGNTIYF. In DNA, the CDR3 is TGTGCCAGCAGTGAAGGTGTCTCTGGAAACACCATATATTTT.

There are many counts of this clonotype. The rearrangement joins TRBV12-3 or TRBV12-4 to TRBJ2-1; TRBD1 is a possible D gene (5 bases). There are 12 residues in the CDR3. Trimming stripped 6 bases from V and 6 bases from J, with 9 bases between. CDR3 in amino acids: CASRTAANEQFF. As DNA, the CDR3 is TGTGCCAGCAGGACAGCAGCCAATGAGCAGTTCTTC.

The sample holds many counts of this clonotype. The chain carries TRBV28 and TRBJ2-5; 11 bases line up with TRBD2. Germline values: CDR1 MDHEN, CDR2 SYDVKM. This CDR3 has 15 amino acids. The V segment lost 5 bases and the J segment 5 bases; nucleotides outside the gene matches: 7. CDR3 sequence reads: CASSPTSGNAETQYF. The DNA for the CDR3 is TGTGCCAGCAGTCCGACTAGCGGGAACGCCGAGACCCAGTACTTC.

In this sample, this clonotype turned up many times. J is TRBJ2-7 and V is TRBV10-3, with D possibly being TRBD1 or TRBD2 (5 bases each). The V gene lost 4 bases and the J gene lost 0 bases, with 10 bases spanning the gap. The CDR3 runs 14 residues. The germline CDR1 and CDR2 sequences are ENHRY and SYGVKD. The CDR3 is CAISGPGSSYEQYF. In DNA form, the CDR3 reads TGTGCCATCAGTGGCCCAGGGAGCTCCTACGAGCAGTACTTC.

At least ten counts were recorded for this clonotype. The rearrangement uses TRBV7-8 and TRBJ2-7, with TRBD2 identical over 11 bases. The CDR3 runs 16 residues. CDR1 and CDR2 (germline): SGHVS, FQNEAQ. The trim removed 1 base at V and 5 bases at J, leaving 7 bases unmatched. The CDR3 loop is CASSLVPTSGVHEQYF. The CDR3 DNA reads as TGTGCCAGCAGCTTAGTGCCGACTAGCGGGGTCCACGAGCAGTACTTC.

A few counts support this clonotype. The genes are TRBV15 and TRBJ1-2, with D unclear. Looked up from germline, CDR1 is LNHNV and CDR2 is YYDKDF (reference sequence). V was cut by 4 bases and J by 4 bases, with 16 bases left in between. The CDR3 contains 15 residues. The CDR3 here is CATSTPLGRFYGYTF. The CDR3, as DNA: TGTGCCACCAGCACCCCCCTGGGGAGATTCTATGGCTACACCTTC.

This clonotype has just one count. The chain is built from TRBV4-1 and TRBJ1-5, with 8 bases that match TRBD1. Looked up from germline, CDR1 is MGHRA and CDR2 is YSYEKL. This CDR3 is built from 14 residues. V dropped 3 bases and J dropped 7; count of bases not matched to a gene: 5. This chain's CDR3 is CASSHNRGDQPQHF. The DNA of the CDR3 is TGCGCCAGCAGCCATAACAGGGGGGACCAGCCCCAGCATTTT.

Here the CDR3 reads CASTNNQPQHF. The CDR3, as DNA: TGTGCCAGCACCAATAATCAGCCCCAGCATTTT. This chain connects TRBV28 to TRBJ1-5; no definite D call. CDR1 is MDHEN, CDR2 SYDVKM, per germline. The CDR3 length is 11 residues. V was trimmed by 7 bases and J by 4 bases, leaving 5 bases between them.

The V gene is TRBV9, the J gene TRBJ1-2; D may be TRBD1 (5 bases). Trimming shortened V by 7 bases and J by 0 bases, and 19 bases separated the two germline ends. The CDR3 is 16 residues long. Germline V CDR1 and CDR2: SGDLS, YYNGEE. The DNA of the CDR3 is TGTGCCAGCGGACGACACAGGATCCAATCTAACTATGGCTACACCTTC. Protein product: CASGRHRIQSNYGYTF.

This clonotype was seen at least ten times. The chain combines TRBV10-3 with TRBJ2-1; D is undetermined. The CDR3 has 13 residues. Per the germline V gene, CDR1 is ENHRY and CDR2 is SYGVKD. Trimming took off 7 bases at V and 3 bases at J, with 10 bases between the two ends. CDR3 nucleotides: TGTGCCATCACCGAGGCGGACTACAATGAGCAGTTCTTC. Its translation: CAITEADYNEQFF.

The gene calls are TRBV6-5 and TRBJ1-1, with D maybe TRBD1 (6 bases). CDR3 length: 16 amino acids. The V gene lost 0 bases and the J gene lost 4 bases, with 15 bases spanning the gap. Looked up from germline, CDR1 is MNHEY and CDR2 is SVGAGI. CDR3 coding DNA: TGTGCCAGCAGTTACTCGTTGGCGGGACAAGGCACTGAAGCTTTCTTT. This translates into CASSYSLAGQGTEAFF.

The chain is built from TRBV7-9 and TRBJ1-2; D gene ambiguous. With 4 bases removed from V and 4 bases from J, the gap between germline ends came to 16 bases. The CDR3 consists of 15 residues. Germline CDR1 SEHNR, CDR2 FQNEAQ (reference sequence). The CDR3 DNA sequence: TGTGCCAGCAGCTCCCCTCTGGATCCTACCTATGGCTACACCTTC. Translating it yields CASSSPLDPTYGYTF.

This rearrangement joins TRBV4-2 to TRBJ2-5, with 9 nucleotides matching TRBD2. Per germline, CDR1 LGHNA and CDR2 YNFKEQ. Trimming took 0 bases from V and 5 from J; bases not matched to a gene: 13. This CDR3 comprises 18 residues. The CDR3 is CASSQDTAGREGLETQYF. The CDR3 coding sequence is TGTGCCAGCAGCCAAGATACGGCGGGGCGGGAGGGCCTGGAGACCCAGTACTTC.

This clonotype turned up a few times. This chain uses TRBV19 with TRBJ1-1; 7 bases line up with TRBD1. Germline V CDR1 and CDR2: LNHDA, SQIVND (reference sequence). Trimming at V came to 10 bases and at J to 1 base, leaving 6 bases not matched to a gene. The CDR3 is 13 residues long. In DNA, the CDR3 is TGTGCCACCTCGGGACAGACGAACACTGAAGCTTTCTTT. This encodes CATSGQTNTEAFF.

This chain uses TRBV27 with TRBJ2-1; 10 bases agree with TRBD2. Trimming at V came to 1 base and at J to 8 bases, leaving 8 bases not matched to a gene. Germline V gives CDR1 MNHEY, CDR2 SMNVEV (reference sequence). The CDR3 runs 16 residues. CDR3 DNA: TGTGCCAGCAGTTTATTGAGCGGGAGGGCCTTCGATGAGCAGTTCTTC. Translation: CASSLLSGRAFDEQFF.

The chain combines TRBV19 with TRBJ2-2; D is unresolved. V shed 4 bases and J shed 1 base, with 7 bases lying between them. Germline V gene data show CDR1 as LNHDA and CDR2 as SQIVND (reference sequence). The CDR3 sequence is 14 residues long. The CDR3 DNA reads as TGTGCCAGTAGTAAGGTGCAGAACACCGGGGAGCTGTTTTTT. Translating gives CASSKVQNTGELFF. Using reference TRBV19 and TRBJ2-2 for the parts outside the CDR3, the full variable domain is DGGITQSPKYLFRKEGQNVTLSCEQNLNHDAMYWYRQDPGQGLRLIYYSQIVNDFQKGDIAEGYSVSREKKESFPLTVTSAQKNPTAFYLCASSKVQNTGELFFGEGSRLTVL.

With respect to this clonotype: Likely a read error: the CDR3 ends without its conserved phenylalanine or tryptophan. CDR3 DNA sequence: TGTGCCAGCAGCCTTAACGGGGGTTACAATGAGCAGTTCTTA. It codes for CASSLNGGYNEQFL. The V gene is TRBV27, the J gene TRBJ2-1; TRBD2 might be the D (6 bases). This CDR3 spans 14 amino acids. Trimming left V 6 bases short and J 4 bases short, with 13 bases between. Per the germline V gene, CDR1 is MNHEY and CDR2 is SMNVEV (reference sequence).

The V and J genes are TRBV7-9 and TRBJ2-1; perhaps D is TRBD1 or TRBD2 (6 bases each). Germline-derived CDR1 and CDR2 are SEHNR and FQNEAQ (reference sequence). Trimming removed 3 bases from V and 5 bases from J, with 11 bases in between. The CDR3 is made up of 14 amino acids. CDR3 DNA sequence: TGTGCCAGCAGCTTCGGGGGCTACCACAATGAGCAGTTCTTC. Protein sequence: CASSFGGYHNEQFF.

This clonotype showed up many times. The V gene is TRBV11-2, the J gene TRBJ1-3; D gene unclear. CDR1 SGHAT and CDR2 FQNNGV come from the germline V gene. The CDR3 loop spans 15 amino acids. V lost 4 bases to trimming and J lost 1 base, with 11 bases between them. The CDR3, as DNA: TGTGCCAGCAGCTCCCAATGGCTATCTGGAAACACCATATATTTT. It encodes CASSSQWLSGNTIYF.

The rearrangement links TRBV6-6 to TRBJ2-3; TRBD2 matches at 11 bases. CDR1 and CDR2 from the germline V gene are MNHNY and SVGAGI (reference sequence). With V trimmed by 0 bases and J by 0 bases, 5 bases remained unmatched. The CDR3 spans 18 residues. As DNA, the CDR3 is TGTGCCAGCAGTTACTCGGGGACTAGCGGAACTAGCACAGATACGCAGTATTTT. This encodes CASSYSGTSGTSTDTQYF.

The chain uses TRBV12-3 or TRBV12-4 and TRBJ2-7; 8 nucleotides line up with TRBD1. V was clipped by 2 bases and J by 5 bases; unmatched bases: 5. This CDR3 region has 14 residues. The CDR3 nucleotides are TGTGCCAGCAGTTTAAGGACAGGGTTCGACGAGCAGTACTTC. It codes for CASSLRTGFDEQYF.

The chain couples TRBV28 to TRBJ2-1, with 9 bases identical to TRBD1. V lost 5 bases, J lost 6 bases, and 8 bases stayed unmatched. Germline V gene sequence: CDR1 MDHEN, CDR2 SYDVKM. This CDR3 has 15 residues. CDR3 DNA: TGTGCCAGCAGTCCCAGGGACAGGGTTTTCAATGAGCAGTTCTTC. This codes for CASSPRDRVFNEQFF.

The chain is built from TRBV6-5 and TRBJ2-1; no reliable D call. The V gene lost 1 base and the J gene lost 7 bases, with 14 bases spanning the gap. Germline V gene sequence: CDR1 MNHEY, CDR2 SVGAGI. CDR3 length: 15 residues. CDR3 in amino acids: CASSYYETNSNEQFF. The DNA for the CDR3 is TGTGCCAGCAGTTACTACGAGACCAATTCAAATGAGCAGTTCTTC.